These 27 T cell receptor beta chains came from one sample sequenced in a study of shared clonotypes between healthy human individuals. TCRdb's table, derived via immunoSEQ multiplex PCR, lists solely in-frame clones and lacks some. The top ten clones hold less than 0.13% of a sample with hundreds of thousands of clones, approximately 96% of them seen once. CD45RO-negative, CCR7-selected cells formed the naive CD8 fraction, which excluded terminally differentiated effector memory CD45RA+ cells. The sequenced sample consisted of naive CD8+ T cells sorted from blood. All receptors derive from a young woman in good health.

The chain is built from TRBV2 and TRBJ2-7; TRBD2 matches at 7 bases. In germline, CDR1 is SNHLY, CDR2 FYNNEI. The CDR3 loop spans 14 amino acids. Trimming cost V 6 bases and J 3 bases; bases outside gene matches: 8. The CDR3 loop is CASRGWEGVYEQYF. CDR3 nucleotide sequence: TGTGCCAGCAGGGGGTGGGAGGGAGTCTACGAGCAGTACTTC.

This chain uses TRBV14 with TRBJ1-1; maybe TRBD1 (6 bases). Germline V CDR1 and CDR2: SGHDN, FVKESK. The V end was cut by 0 bases, the J end by 7 bases, with 12 bases between. The CDR3 totals 14 residues. Written as DNA, the CDR3 is TGTGCCAGCAGCCAAGATCGGACAGTACTTGAAGCTTTCTTT. As protein: CASSQDRTVLEAFF.

This chain uses TRBV19 with TRBJ1-5; D not certain. With 0 bases removed from V and 6 bases from J, the gap between germline ends came to 12 bases. CDR1 and CDR2 from the germline V gene are LNHDA and SQIVND (reference sequence). This CDR3 is 15 amino acids long. CDR3 sequence reads: CASSIDLGNTQPQHF. The DNA of the CDR3 is TGTGCCAGTAGTATAGATCTAGGGAACACTCAGCCCCAGCATTTT. Full variable domain (rest looked up from reference TRBV19 and TRBJ1-5): DGGITQSPKYLFRKEGQNVTLSCEQNLNHDAMYWYRQDPGQGLRLIYYSQIVNDFQKGDIAEGYSVSREKKESFPLTVTSAQKNPTAFYLCASSIDLGNTQPQHFGDGTRLSIL.

The chain carries TRBV5-6 and TRBJ2-1; TRBD2 aligns across 8 bases. V lost 4 bases, J lost 8 bases, and 8 bases stayed unmatched. Germline V CDR1 and CDR2: SGHDT, YYEEEE. The CDR3 totals 14 residues. The CDR3 bases are TGTGCCAGCAGCCCTGGGACTAGTTTTCATGAGCAGTTCTTC. Translated: CASSPGTSFHEQFF.

The chain employs TRBV6-1 and TRBJ2-1; maybe TRBD2 (6 bases). Germline assignment: CDR1 MNHNS and CDR2 SASEGT. The CDR3 covers 12 residues. Trimming pared 3 bases from V and 8 bases from J, leaving 8 bases between. CDR3 protein: CASSDSGDEQFF. In DNA, the CDR3 is TGTGCCAGCAGTGATAGCGGCGATGAGCAGTTCTTC.

The genes are TRBV5-6 and TRBJ2-1; a weak D match, TRBD2 (5 bases). The germline gives CDR1 SGHDT, CDR2 YYEEEE. The CDR3 runs to 15 residues. V lost 0 bases and J lost 4, with 11 bases in between. CDR3 sequence reads: CASSLARGTYNEQFF. CDR3 coding DNA: TGTGCCAGCAGCTTGGCTCGGGGAACTTACAATGAGCAGTTCTTC.

This clone has a handful of counts. The chain joins TRBV4-2 to TRBJ2-2; D is unresolved. CDR3 length: 12 residues. With 4 bases removed from V and 6 bases from J, the gap between germline ends came to 6 bases. From germline, CDR1 is LGHNA and CDR2 YNFKEQ. The DNA for the CDR3 is TGTGCCAGCAGCCTATGGGCCGGGGAGCTGTTTTTT. Residues: CASSLWAGELFF.

This clone was found once. The chain couples TRBV10-3 to TRBJ1-1; possible D gene TRBD1, 5 bases. The V gene's germline CDR1 is ENHRY and CDR2 SYGVKD. The CDR3 extends over 14 amino acids. V was pared by 2 bases and J by 5 bases, with 12 bases between. CDR3 nucleotides: TGTGCCATCAGTGAGCTGTGGGGGGGAACTGAAGCTTTCTTT. Its protein is CAISELWGGTEAFF.

The chain recombines TRBV19 with TRBJ1-1, with D hard to call. V lost 7 bases to trimming and J lost 0 bases, with 18 bases between them. This CDR3 has 16 residues. From germline, CDR1 is LNHDA and CDR2 SQIVND (reference sequence). CDR3 sequence (DNA): TGTGCCAGTATAGGGCGGGAGCCTCTAATGAACACTGAAGCTTTCTTT. Translation: CASIGREPLMNTEAFF.

V usage is TRBV5-5 and J usage is TRBJ1-5, with unresolved D. The CDR3 loop spans 15 amino acids. From germline, CDR1 is SGHKS and CDR2 YYEKEE (reference sequence). Trimming cost V 0 bases and J 5 bases, with 12 bases left between them. The CDR3 protein is CASSLDWEGYQPQHF. The CDR3, as DNA: TGTGCCAGCAGCTTGGACTGGGAAGGGTATCAGCCCCAGCATTTT.

V usage is TRBV5-5 and J usage is TRBJ2-7; the D is unclear. Germline CDR1 SGHKS, CDR2 YYEKEE (reference sequence). This CDR3 is 12 amino acids long. Trimming shortened V by 1 base and J by 4 bases, and 6 bases separated the two germline ends. The CDR3: CASSLTEYEQYF. CDR3 in DNA: TGTGCCAGCAGCTTGACGGAGTACGAGCAGTACTTC.

The chain combines TRBV6-6 with TRBJ1-1; D is uncertain. Trimming shortened V by 8 bases and J by 4 bases, and 14 bases separated the two germline ends. This CDR3 comprises 13 residues. Germline V gives CDR1 MNHNY, CDR2 SVGAGI (reference sequence). In DNA form, the CDR3 reads TGTGCCAGCGTTTCTACTGGAGGCACTGAAGCTTTCTTT. It yields the protein CASVSTGGTEAFF.

This chain connects TRBV15 to TRBJ2-7, with 7 positions matching TRBD1. Trimming took 5 bases from V and 0 from J; bases not matched to a gene: 4. Germline loops: CDR1 LNHNV, CDR2 YYDKDF (reference sequence). The length of the CDR3 is 14 residues. CDR3 in amino acids: CATSLGTDSYEQYF. CDR3 bases: TGTGCCACCAGCCTCGGGACAGACTCCTACGAGCAGTACTTC.

V usage is TRBV7-6 and J usage is TRBJ2-5; TRBD1 or TRBD2 may be the D gene (5 bases each). CDR3 length equals 14 residues. The V and J ends lost 1 base and 4 bases respectively, with 10 bases between them. Germline V gene lookup returns CDR1 SGHVS and CDR2 FNYEAQ. CDR3: CASSLVPGGETQYF. DNA for the CDR3: TGTGCCAGCAGCTTAGTCCCTGGGGGAGAGACCCAGTACTTC. Variable domain in full (rest from reference TRBV7-6 and TRBJ2-5): GAGVSQSPRYKVTKRGQDVALRCDPISGHVSLYWYRQALGQGPEFLTYFNYEAQQDKSGLPNDRFSAERPEGSISTLTIQRTEQRDSAMYRCASSLVPGGETQYFGPGTRLLVL.

This chain connects TRBV27 to TRBJ1-6; D gene ambiguous. Germline V gene sequence: CDR1 MNHEY, CDR2 SMNVEV (reference sequence). Trimming cost V 3 bases and J 7 bases, with 13 bases left between them. The CDR3 totals 15 residues. CDR3 sequence (DNA): TGTGCCAGCAGTTTGCGGCCGGCTATGAATTCACCCCTCCACTTT. The encoded protein is CASSLRPAMNSPLHF.

The chain recombines TRBV4-1 with TRBJ1-5; D is undetermined. The CDR3 length is 14 residues. Between the trimmed V and J ends, which lost 5 bases and 0 bases, there was a span of 8 bases. Germline V CDR1 and CDR2: MGHRA, YSYEKL. CDR3 loop: CASSSRGSNQPQHF. CDR3 bases: TGCGCCAGCAGCTCTCGCGGTAGCAATCAGCCCCAGCATTTT.

The V gene is TRBV9, the J gene TRBJ2-3; perhaps TRBD1 as D (5 bases). The CDR3 is 15 amino acids. V lost 3 bases, J lost 6 bases, and 17 bases lay in between. Germline CDR1 reads SGDLS; CDR2 reads YYNGEE. CDR3 coding DNA: TGTGCCAGCAGCGCACCAGGGATGGACCGCGATACGCAGTATTTT. Its translation: CASSAPGMDRDTQYF.

V is TRBV11-2 and J is TRBJ1-2; 8 bases are shared with TRBD1. The CDR3 contains 14 residues. The ends lost 6 bases at V and 4 bases at J; junction bases unmatched: 7. Germline V gives CDR1 SGHAT, CDR2 FQNNGV. CDR3 coding DNA: TGTGCCAGCAGTTTTACAGGGACAGGCTATGGCTACACCTTC. Translating gives CASSFTGTGYGYTF.

This rearrangement joins TRBV6-5 to TRBJ1-1; no firm D call. Germline V CDR1 and CDR2: MNHEY, SVGAGI. V was clipped by 0 bases and J by 4 bases, with 6 bases between them. This CDR3 has 13 amino acids. The CDR3 bases are TGTGCCAGCAGTTACTCGAGCAGCACTGAAGCTTTCTTT. Amino acid sequence: CASSYSSSTEAFF.

A word on this clone: The sample contains more than one DNA sequence encoding this CDR3. The chain joins TRBV27 to TRBJ1-1; the D gene is possibly TRBD1 (5 bases). V was clipped by 4 bases and J by 4 bases, with 7 bases between them. The CDR3 sequence is 12 residues long. Germline loops: CDR1 MNHEY, CDR2 SMNVEV (reference sequence). CDR3 sequence (DNA): TGTGCCAGCAGTTCGGGGGGCACTGAAGCTTTCTTT. Protein: CASSSGGTEAFF.

The rearrangement uses TRBV4-1 and TRBJ2-1; a weak D match, TRBD2 (6 bases). Trimming pared 0 bases from V and 5 bases from J, leaving 14 bases between. Germline loops: CDR1 MGHRA, CDR2 YSYEKL. There are 16 residues in the CDR3. The CDR3 coding sequence is TGCGCCAGCAGCCAAGATGGAGACTGGGGGGACAATGAGCAGTTCTTC. It yields the protein CASSQDGDWGDNEQFF.

The rearrangement links TRBV25-1 to TRBJ2-7, with D hard to call. The CDR3 contains 13 residues. V was cut by 6 bases and J by 5 bases, with 14 bases left in between. CDR1 is MGHDK and CDR2 is SYGVNS in the germline V gene. The CDR3 coding sequence is TGTGCCAGCAGGCACGCCCTGGGTGACGAGCAGTACTTC. Translating it yields CASRHALGDEQYF.

The chain employs TRBV11-2 and TRBJ1-5, with TRBD1 matching 9 bases. Germline-derived CDR1 and CDR2 are SGHAT and FQNNGV. The CDR3 is 14 amino acids. The trim removed 3 bases at V and 7 bases at J, leaving 4 bases unmatched. The CDR3 loop is CASSFGQGIQPQHF. CDR3 coding DNA: TGTGCCAGCAGCTTCGGACAGGGGATCCAGCCCCAGCATTTT. Looking up the rest from reference TRBV11-2 and TRBJ1-5 gives the full variable domain: EAGVAQSPRYKIIEKRQSVAFWCNPISGHATLYWYQQILGQGPKLLIQFQNNGVVDDSQLPKDRFSAERLKGVDSTLKIQPAKLEDSAVYLCASSFGQGIQPQHFGDGTRLSIL.

This chain connects TRBV9 to TRBJ2-1, with 8 bases lining up with TRBD2. The length of the CDR3 is 14 residues. V was pared by 2 bases and J by 9 bases, with 7 bases of the junction left unmatched. Germline lookup yields CDR1 SGDLS and CDR2 YYNGEE. The CDR3 nucleotides read TGTGCCAGCAGCGTTTCGGGAGGGGGTGGTGAGCAGTTCTTC. This sequence encodes CASSVSGGGGEQFF.

V and J are TRBV7-7 and TRBJ2-5; perhaps TRBD2 as D (6 bases). Germline V gene lookup returns CDR1 SSHAT and CDR2 FNYEAQ (reference sequence). This CDR3 is 13 amino acids long. V was pared by 3 bases and J by 3 bases, with 8 bases between. The CDR3 sequence: CASSFRGKETQYF. In nucleotides, the CDR3 is TGTGCCAGCAGCTTTCGGGGGAAAGAGACCCAGTACTTC.

Written as DNA, the CDR3 is TGTGCCAGCAGTGCAGGGATCGAGCAGTACTTC. As protein: CASSAGIEQYF. The V and J genes are TRBV27 and TRBJ2-7; a possible D gene is TRBD1 (5 bases). CDR1 is MNHEY, CDR2 SMNVEV, per germline (reference sequence). This CDR3 is built from 11 residues. With 5 bases removed from V and 6 bases from J, the gap between germline ends came to 8 bases.

The rearrangement uses TRBV14 and TRBJ2-3, with D possibly being TRBD2 (5 bases). Germline-derived CDR1 and CDR2 are SGHDN and FVKESK. V lost 4 bases, J lost 10 bases, and 15 bases lay in between. This CDR3 is 13 amino acids long. This CDR3 reads CASSPFDGVPQYF. The CDR3 DNA reads as TGTGCCAGCAGCCCCTTCGACGGGGTACCGCAGTATTTT.